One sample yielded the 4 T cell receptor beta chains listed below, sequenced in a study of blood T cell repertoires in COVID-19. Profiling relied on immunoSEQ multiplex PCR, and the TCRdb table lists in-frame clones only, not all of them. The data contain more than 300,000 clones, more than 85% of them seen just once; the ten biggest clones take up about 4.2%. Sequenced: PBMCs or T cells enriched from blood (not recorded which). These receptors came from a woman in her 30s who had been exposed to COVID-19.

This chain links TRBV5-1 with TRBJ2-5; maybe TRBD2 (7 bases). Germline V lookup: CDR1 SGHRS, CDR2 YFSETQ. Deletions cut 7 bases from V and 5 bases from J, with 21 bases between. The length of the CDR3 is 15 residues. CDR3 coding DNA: TGCGCCAGCGCCGAAGTTGCGGGGGCGGGGGAGACCCAGTACTTC. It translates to CASAEVAGAGETQYF. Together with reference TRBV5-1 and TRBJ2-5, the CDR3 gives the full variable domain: KAGVTQTPRYLIKTRGQQVTLSCSPISGHRSVSWYQQTPGQGLQFLFEYFSETQRNKGNFPGRFSGRQFSNSRSEMNVSTLELGDSALYLCASAEVAGAGETQYFGPGTRLLVL.

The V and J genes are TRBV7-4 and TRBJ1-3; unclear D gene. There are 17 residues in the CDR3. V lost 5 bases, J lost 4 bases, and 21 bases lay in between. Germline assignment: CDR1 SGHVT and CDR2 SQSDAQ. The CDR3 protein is CASSLGGRLFLGNTIYF. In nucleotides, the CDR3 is TGTGCCAGCAGCCTGGGCGGGCGCCTCTTTCTCGGAAACACCATATATTTT.

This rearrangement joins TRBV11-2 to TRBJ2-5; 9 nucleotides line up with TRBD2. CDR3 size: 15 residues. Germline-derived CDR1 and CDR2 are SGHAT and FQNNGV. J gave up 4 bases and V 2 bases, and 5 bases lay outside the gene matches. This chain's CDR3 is CASSLSSGGSETQYF. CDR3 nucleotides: TGTGCCAGCAGCTTAAGCAGCGGGGGGTCAGAGACCCAGTACTTC.

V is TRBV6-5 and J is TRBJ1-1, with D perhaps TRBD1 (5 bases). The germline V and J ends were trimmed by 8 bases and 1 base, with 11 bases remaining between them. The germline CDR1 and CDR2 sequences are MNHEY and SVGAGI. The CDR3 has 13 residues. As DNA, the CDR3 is TGTGCCAGCGGACAAAGTAGGAACACTGAAGCTTTCTTT. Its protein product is CASGQSRNTEAFF.